This T cell receptor (beta chain) comes out of a study of T cell repertoires in cytomegalovirus infection. Overall study: Indications came from public TCR beta signatures; they pointed to CMV infection and to a matching HLA type. Findings and caveats of the study: HLA-C-restricted CMV clonotypes gave the most frequent clonotype in two of eight donors. Cumulative frequency of public TCR beta families picked out carriers of CMV plus the relevant HLA.

MiXCR was run by TCRdb on the reads, yielding one entry per CDR3 protein. This sample carries hundreds of thousands of distinct CDR3 sequences, more than 8% of them seen once, and the ten largest clones take 3.5% to 4.5%. This clonotype showed up just a few times. Its antigen is unknown. Germline CDR1 MNHEY, CDR2 SVGEGT. CDR3 length: 14 amino acids. V shed 8 bases and J 12 bases; nucleotides not matched to a gene: 11. Sequenced sample: PBMCs. This clonotype was sampled from a human donor in good health (CMV status not recorded). Some clones in this sample may be carry-over from other donors' samples. The rearrangement links TRBV6-2 or TRBV6-3 to TRBJ2-1; TRBD2 matches 12 bases. The CDR3 loop is CASHTSGRPLWQFF. The CDR3 nucleotides are TGTGCCAGCCACACTAGCGGGAGGCCACTATGGCAGTTCTTC.